The 4 T cell receptor beta chains in this list originate from one sample, sequenced in a study of blood T cell repertoires in COVID-19 (dated by TCRdb to the early 2020s). Library preparation used the immunoSEQ multiplex PCR assay. The clones in this table, taken by TCRdb from immuneACCESS, are in-frame only. Not every clone is retained; where verified, under half of the shortfall comes from an unresolved V gene, and the cause of the rest is unknown. Within this sample are about 270,000 clones, with approximately 84% of them counted one time only. The ten largest make up more than 1.2% of the sample. Input material: peripheral blood. The receptor source for this set is a human donor with COVID-19, enrolled during active disease. The donor label of this sample is uncertain.

The chain is built from TRBV7-9 and TRBJ2-6; 7 nucleotides line up with TRBD1. The CDR3 is 16 amino acids. V shed 0 bases and J 2 bases; nucleotides not matched to a gene: 1. Germline V CDR1 and CDR2: SEHNR, FQNEAQ (reference sequence). CDR3 region: CASSLAGQPGANVLTF. CDR3 in DNA: TGTGCCAGCAGCTTAGCGGGACAGCCTGGGGCCAACGTCCTGACTTTC.

This chain uses TRBV5-6 with TRBJ1-2; 8 bases map to TRBD1. V shed 0 bases and J 7 bases; nucleotides not matched to a gene: 2. The CDR3 loop spans 13 amino acids. The germline V gene encodes CDR1 SGHDT and CDR2 YYEEEE. DNA of the CDR3: TGTGCCAGCAGCTTGGGGCAGGGGGCTGGCTACACCTTC. It is translated as CASSLGQGAGYTF.

V usage is TRBV28 and J usage is TRBJ1-1, with a possible D match to TRBD1 (5 bases). Germline V lookup: CDR1 MDHEN, CDR2 SYDVKM. This CDR3 comprises 16 residues. With 4 bases removed from V and 7 bases from J, the gap between germline ends came to 22 bases. The CDR3 protein is CASSSYLPTVRYEAFF. For the CDR3, the DNA is TGTGCCAGCAGTTCTTACCTGCCGACAGTTAGATATGAAGCTTTCTTT.

The chain links TRBV19 to TRBJ2-1; no clear D gene. The V and J ends lost 0 bases and 5 bases respectively, with 17 bases between them. The CDR3 loop spans 17 amino acids. Germline CDR1 LNHDA, CDR2 SQIVND (reference sequence). CDR3 sequence (DNA): TGTGCCAGTAGTATAGATCGTGGCAGTCCGAAGAACAATGAGCAGTTCTTC. Translated, it gives CASSIDRGSPKNNEQFF.